A single sample gave rise to the 10 T cell receptor beta chains below, sequenced in a study of blood T cell repertoires in COVID-19. Clones were read by immunoSEQ multiplex PCR, and TCRdb kept only the in-frame ones, dropping some. The data contain 71,000 or so clones, roughly 83% of them singletons. Sequenced material: peripheral blood. These receptors were collected from a man between 65 and 85 years old with acute or convalescent COVID-19.

The V gene is TRBV5-5, the J gene TRBJ1-2, with D perhaps TRBD1 (6 bases). Trimming took off 7 bases at V and 6 bases at J, with 28 bases between the two ends. The germline V gene encodes CDR1 SGHKS and CDR2 YYEKEE (reference sequence). There are 17 residues in the CDR3. For the CDR3, the DNA is TGTGCCAGCGCTAGAGGGGGAACACAGGGAAGGAGCCATGGCTACACCTTC. It is translated as CASARGGTQGRSHGYTF.

The genes are TRBV9 and TRBJ2-2; 8 bases fit TRBD2. J was trimmed by 0 bases and V by 3 bases; bases with no gene match: 7. Germline-derived CDR1 and CDR2 are SGDLS and YYNGEE. The CDR3 has 17 amino acids. The CDR3: CASSAQLGLANTGELFF. DNA for the CDR3: TGTGCCAGCAGCGCCCAGCTGGGACTAGCGAACACCGGGGAGCTGTTTTTT.

The chain employs TRBV4-3 and TRBJ2-7, with a weak D call TRBD1 (5 bases). V was trimmed by 0 bases and J by 3 bases, leaving 6 bases between them. CDR1 LGHNA and CDR2 YSLEER come from the germline V gene. The CDR3 spans 13 residues. The CDR3 DNA follows: TGCGCCAGCAGCCAAGATCAGGGCTACGAGCAGTACTTC. As protein: CASSQDQGYEQYF.

This clone was seen a handful of times. This chain's CDR3 is CASSLDRGRTDTQYF. The CDR3 coding sequence is TGTGCCAGCAGCTTGGACAGGGGGCGCACAGATACGCAGTATTTT. This chain connects TRBV5-4 to TRBJ2-3, with TRBD1 identical over 9 bases. CDR1 and CDR2 from the germline V gene are SGHNT and YYREEE (reference sequence). V dropped 0 bases and J dropped 1; count of bases not matched to a gene: 0. This CDR3 is built from 15 residues. Variable domain in full (rest from reference TRBV5-4 and TRBJ2-3): ETGVTQSPTHLIKTRGQQVTLRCSSQSGHNTVSWYQQALGQGPQFIFQYYREEENGRGNFPPRFSGLQFPNYSSELNVNALELDDSALYLCASSLDRGRTDTQYFGPGTRLTVL.

The V call is TRBV19, the J call TRBJ1-6; perhaps TRBD1 as D (5 bases). The V end lost 5 bases, the J end lost 6 bases, and 14 bases lay between the germline ends. CDR1 and CDR2 from the germline V gene are LNHDA and SQIVND (reference sequence). This CDR3 is built from 15 residues. The CDR3 region is CASSAQVTANSPLHF. DNA of the CDR3: TGTGCCAGTAGTGCTCAGGTGACAGCTAATTCACCCCTCCACTTT.

The chain employs TRBV7-9 and TRBJ1-1, with D hard to call. Trimming took off 1 base at V and 8 bases at J, with 8 bases between the two ends. CDR3 length: 12 residues. Germline-derived CDR1 and CDR2 are SEHNR and FQNEAQ (reference sequence). CDR3 amino acids: CASSLVEAEAFF. The CDR3 DNA reads as TGTGCCAGCAGCTTAGTGGAGGCAGAAGCTTTCTTT.

This chain uses TRBV11-3 with TRBJ1-1; unclear D gene. CDR1 SGHNT and CDR2 YENEEA come from the germline V gene. The CDR3 is made up of 14 amino acids. V lost 1 base and J 1 base, leaving 7 bases between the germline ends. The CDR3 coding sequence is TGTGCCAGCAGCTTAGGTTCGGGGAACACTGAAGCTTTCTTT. Its translation is CASSLGSGNTEAFF.

The genes are TRBV2 and TRBJ1-6; D uncertain. Deletions cut 7 bases from V and 0 bases from J, with 13 bases between. The CDR3 spans 16 residues. Germline loops: CDR1 SNHLY, CDR2 FYNNEI. CDR3 sequence reads: CASNGQAGSYNSPLHF. Written as DNA, the CDR3 is TGTGCCAGCAACGGCCAGGCGGGCTCCTATAATTCACCCCTCCACTTT.

V and J are TRBV20-1 and TRBJ2-2; 9 nucleotides line up with TRBD1. The trim removed 3 bases at V and 1 base at J, leaving 3 bases unmatched. Germline V gene sequence: CDR1 DFQATT, CDR2 SNEGSKA (reference sequence). The CDR3 length is 15 residues. DNA of the CDR3: TGCAGTGCTAGTGACAGGGGGAGGAACACCGGGGAGCTGTTTTTT. Residues: CSASDRGRNTGELFF.

The V gene is TRBV6-5, the J gene TRBJ1-4; 8 bases fit TRBD1. The V gene end was trimmed by 8 bases and the J gene end by 4 bases; junction bases not matched to a gene: 3. Germline CDR1 and CDR2: MNHEY and SVGAGI. This CDR3 contains 13 residues. The CDR3 bases are TGTGCCAGCCAGACAGGGGTTAATGAAAAACTGTTTTTT. Translated: CASQTGVNEKLFF.